This TCR beta chain derives from a study of CD8+ T cells in alopecia areata. Study overall: Treatment comprised oral tofacitinib, 5 to 10 mg twice daily, in treated patients. Patients took tofacitinib for 6 to 18 months, followed by 6 drug-free months. Findings of the study overall: For baseline CD8+ expansion, any link to response stays uncertain with one nonresponder.

The CDR3 extends over 11 amino acids. The germline V gene encodes CDR1 SGHAT and CDR2 FQDESV (reference sequence). V dropped 5 bases and J dropped 5 bases, with 6 bases sitting between them. Stated treatment: oral pan-JAK inhibitor, 5-10 mg twice daily. CD4+ and CD8+ T cells were sorted from PBMCs stained for CD3, CD4 and CD8. In each case, RNA was isolated and then reverse transcribed into cDNA as the sequencing template. Assay used: immunoSEQ multiplex PCR; TCRdb lists only in-frame clones, some missing. The table lists more than 150,000 clones, about 60% of them singletons. As for this clone: Antigen unknown.

J is TRBJ2-5 and V is TRBV11-1; possibly TRBD2 for D (5 bases). The material was CD4+ T cells sorted from blood, obtained at week 4, from a patient treated with tofacitinib. The sequence was collected from a human donor with alopecia areata. CDR3 bases: TGTGCCAGCAGCCGCGGGGAGACCCAGTACTTC. Protein: CASSRGETQYF. Full variable domain (remainder filled in from reference TRBV11-1 and TRBJ2-5): EAEVAQSPRYKITEKSQAVAFWCDPISGHATLYWYRQILGQGPELLVQFQDESVVDDSQLPKDRFSAERLKGVDSTLKIQPAELGDSAMYLCASSRGETQYFGPGTRLLVL.